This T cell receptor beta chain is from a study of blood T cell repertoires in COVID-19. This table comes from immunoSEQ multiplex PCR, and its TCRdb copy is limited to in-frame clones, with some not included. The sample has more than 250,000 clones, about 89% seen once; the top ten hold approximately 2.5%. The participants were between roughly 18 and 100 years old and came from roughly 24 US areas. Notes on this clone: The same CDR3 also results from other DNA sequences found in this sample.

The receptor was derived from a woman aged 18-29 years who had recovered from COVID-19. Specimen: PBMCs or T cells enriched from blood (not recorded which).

The CDR3 DNA sequence: TGCAGCGTTGAGACAGGAACTAACTATGGCTACACCTTC. This encodes CSVETGTNYGYTF. V gene TRBV29-1 combines with J gene TRBJ1-2; D is perhaps TRBD1 (6 bases). Germline CDR1 is SQVTM and CDR2 is ANQGSEA. This CDR3 is 13 amino acids long. Trimming left V 3 bases short and J 0 bases short, with 8 bases between.